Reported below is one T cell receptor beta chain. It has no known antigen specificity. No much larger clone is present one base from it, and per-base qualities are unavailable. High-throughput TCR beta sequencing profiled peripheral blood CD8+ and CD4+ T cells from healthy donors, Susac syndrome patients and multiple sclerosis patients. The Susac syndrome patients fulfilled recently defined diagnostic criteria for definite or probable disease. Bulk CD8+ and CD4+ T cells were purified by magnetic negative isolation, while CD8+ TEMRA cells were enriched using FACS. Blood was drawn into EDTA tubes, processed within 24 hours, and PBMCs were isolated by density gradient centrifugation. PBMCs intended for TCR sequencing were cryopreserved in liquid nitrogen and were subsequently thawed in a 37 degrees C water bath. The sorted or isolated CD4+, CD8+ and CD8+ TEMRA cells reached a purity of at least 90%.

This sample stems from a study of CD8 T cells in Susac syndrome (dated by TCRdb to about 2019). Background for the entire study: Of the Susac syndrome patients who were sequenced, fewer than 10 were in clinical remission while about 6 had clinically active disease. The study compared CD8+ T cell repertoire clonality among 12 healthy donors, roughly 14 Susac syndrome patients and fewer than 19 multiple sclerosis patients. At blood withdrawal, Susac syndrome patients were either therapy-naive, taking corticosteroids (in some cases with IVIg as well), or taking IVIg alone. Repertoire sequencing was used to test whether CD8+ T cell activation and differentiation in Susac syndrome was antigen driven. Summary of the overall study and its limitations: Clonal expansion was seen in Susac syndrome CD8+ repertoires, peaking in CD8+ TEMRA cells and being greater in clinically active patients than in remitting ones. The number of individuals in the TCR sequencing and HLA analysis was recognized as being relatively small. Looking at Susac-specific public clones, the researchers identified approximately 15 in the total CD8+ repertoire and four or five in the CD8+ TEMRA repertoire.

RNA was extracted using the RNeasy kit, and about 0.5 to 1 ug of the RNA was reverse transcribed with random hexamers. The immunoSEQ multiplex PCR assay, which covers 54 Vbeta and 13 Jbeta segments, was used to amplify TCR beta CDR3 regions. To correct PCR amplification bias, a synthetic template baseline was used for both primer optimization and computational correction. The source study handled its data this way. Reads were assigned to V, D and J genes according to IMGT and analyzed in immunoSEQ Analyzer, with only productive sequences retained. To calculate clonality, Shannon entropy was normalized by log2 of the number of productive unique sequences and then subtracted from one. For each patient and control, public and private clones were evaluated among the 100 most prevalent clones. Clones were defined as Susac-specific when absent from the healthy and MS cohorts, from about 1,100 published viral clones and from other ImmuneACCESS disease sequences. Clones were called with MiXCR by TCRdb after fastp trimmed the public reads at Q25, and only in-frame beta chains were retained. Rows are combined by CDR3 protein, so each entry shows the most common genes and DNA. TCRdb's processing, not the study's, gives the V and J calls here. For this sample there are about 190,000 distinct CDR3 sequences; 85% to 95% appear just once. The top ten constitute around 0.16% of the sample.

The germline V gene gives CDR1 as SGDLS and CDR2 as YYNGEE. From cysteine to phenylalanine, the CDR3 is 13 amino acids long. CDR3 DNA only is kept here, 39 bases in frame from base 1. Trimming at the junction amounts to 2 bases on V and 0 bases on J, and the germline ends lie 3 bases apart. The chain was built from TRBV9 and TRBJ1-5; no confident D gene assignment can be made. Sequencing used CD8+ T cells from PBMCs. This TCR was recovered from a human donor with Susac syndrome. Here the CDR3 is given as CASSVNSNQPQHF. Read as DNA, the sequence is TGTGCCAGCAGCGTCAATAGCAATCAGCCCCAGCATTTT. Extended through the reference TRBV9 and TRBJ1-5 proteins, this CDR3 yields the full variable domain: DSGVTQTPKHLITATGQRVTLRCSPRSGDLSVYWYQQSLDQGLQFLIQYYNGEERAKGNILERFSAQQFPDLHSELNLSSLELGDSALYFCASSVNSNQPQHFGDGTRLSIL.